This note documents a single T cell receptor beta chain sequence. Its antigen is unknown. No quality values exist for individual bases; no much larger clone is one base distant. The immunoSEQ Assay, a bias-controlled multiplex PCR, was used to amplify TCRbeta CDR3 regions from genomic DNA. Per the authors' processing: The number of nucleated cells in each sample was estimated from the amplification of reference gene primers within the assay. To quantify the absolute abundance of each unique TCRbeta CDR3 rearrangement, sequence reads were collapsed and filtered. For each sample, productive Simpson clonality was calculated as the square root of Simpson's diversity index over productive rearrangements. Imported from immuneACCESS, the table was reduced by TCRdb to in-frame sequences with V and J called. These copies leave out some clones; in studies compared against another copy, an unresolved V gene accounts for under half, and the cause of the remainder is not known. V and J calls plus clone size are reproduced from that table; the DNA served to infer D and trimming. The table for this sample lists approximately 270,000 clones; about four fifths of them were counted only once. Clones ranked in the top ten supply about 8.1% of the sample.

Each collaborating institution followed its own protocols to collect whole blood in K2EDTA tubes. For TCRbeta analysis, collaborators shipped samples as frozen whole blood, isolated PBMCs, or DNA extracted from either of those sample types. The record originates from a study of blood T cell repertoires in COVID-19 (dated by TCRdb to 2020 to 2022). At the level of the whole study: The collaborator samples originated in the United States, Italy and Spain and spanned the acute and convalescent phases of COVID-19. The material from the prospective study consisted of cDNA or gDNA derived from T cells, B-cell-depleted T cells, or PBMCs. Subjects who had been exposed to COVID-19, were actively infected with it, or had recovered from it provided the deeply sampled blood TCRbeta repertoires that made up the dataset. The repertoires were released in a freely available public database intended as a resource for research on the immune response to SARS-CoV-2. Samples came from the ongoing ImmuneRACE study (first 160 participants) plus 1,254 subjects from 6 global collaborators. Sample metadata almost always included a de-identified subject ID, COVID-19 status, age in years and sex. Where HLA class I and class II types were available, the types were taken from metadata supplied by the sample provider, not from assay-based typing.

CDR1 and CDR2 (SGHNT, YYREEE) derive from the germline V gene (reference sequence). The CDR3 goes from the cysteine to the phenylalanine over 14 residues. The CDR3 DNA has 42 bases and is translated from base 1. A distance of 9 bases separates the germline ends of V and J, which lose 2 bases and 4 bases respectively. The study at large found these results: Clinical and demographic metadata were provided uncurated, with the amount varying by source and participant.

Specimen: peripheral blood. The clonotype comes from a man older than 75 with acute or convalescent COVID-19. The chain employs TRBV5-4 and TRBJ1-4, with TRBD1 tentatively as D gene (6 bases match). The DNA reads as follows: TGTGCCAGCAGCTTACAGGGTCTTAATGAAAAACTGTTTTTT. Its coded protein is CASSLQGLNEKLFF.